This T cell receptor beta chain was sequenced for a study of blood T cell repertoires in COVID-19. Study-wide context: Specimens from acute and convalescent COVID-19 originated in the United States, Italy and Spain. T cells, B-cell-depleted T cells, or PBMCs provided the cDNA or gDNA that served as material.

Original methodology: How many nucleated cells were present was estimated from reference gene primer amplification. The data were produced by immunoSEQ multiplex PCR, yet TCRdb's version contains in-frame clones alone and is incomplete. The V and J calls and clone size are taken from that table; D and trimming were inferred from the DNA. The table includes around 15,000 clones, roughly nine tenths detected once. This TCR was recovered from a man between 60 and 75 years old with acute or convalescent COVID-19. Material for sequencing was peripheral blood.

The CDR3 region has the DNA TGTGCCATCAGTGTTCGGGGAGGGATGAACACCGGGGAGCTGTTTTTT. This codes for CAISVRGGMNTGELFF. The rearrangement links TRBV10-3 to TRBJ2-2; 7 bases agree with TRBD2. After removal of 4 bases from V and 1 base from J, the junction contained 6 bases not matched to a gene. CDR1 and CDR2 from the germline V gene are ENHRY and SYGVKD. The CDR3 runs to 16 residues.